The text below deals with one T cell receptor beta chain. What antigen it recognizes has not been identified. No clone much larger than this one lies a single base away; base qualities are absent. The data were obtained in a study of T cell clonotyping in hematopoietic cell transplantation (dated by TCRdb to about 2021). With regard to the full study: A total of 135 blood samples were collected in the study from about 40 consecutive transplant recipients and their related donors. Recruitment of patients was conducted between late 2015 and January 2017, and follow-up was continued until late 2020 or death.

The intended sense of this specimen's time point label: 180 days after allo-HCT. Blood samples were obtained from recipients approximately 28 days before transplant and at days 30, 100 and 180 after transplant. Nuclei Lysis Solution was used to extract genomic DNA from fresh or cryopreserved unfractionated peripheral blood mononuclear cells. Paper-wide results and their limitations: Sample size was limited, and cells were not sorted, so CD4 and CD8 repertoire contributions could not be separated. After transplant, TCR diversity in recipients dropped, and pathologically expanded clonotypes increased progressively from day 30 to day 180. Broader posttransplant TCR repertoire diversity was predicted by donor and pretransplant recipient Inverse Simpson Index values. Only a small fraction of recipient repertoires overlapped donor repertoires, with over 95% appearing de novo at the given depth.

With the immunoSEQ assay, which is a bias-controlled multiplex PCR relying on V- and J-specific primers, TCR beta CDR3 regions were amplified from genomic DNA. A proprietary barcode and Illumina adapter sequences were added to the CDR3 amplicons in a second PCR step. CDR3 libraries were sequenced on an Illumina MiSeq instrument. The original methods were these. immunoSEQ Analyzer 3.0 was used for export and quality control, with R Bioconductor and Immunarch used for downstream analyses. Repertoire metrics were calculated using only productive rearrangements within the normalized downsampled data set. Clonotypes larger than 5 templates in the normalized cohort were defined as pathologically expanded. The Inverse Simpson Index was used to measure repertoire diversity. To capture all clonotypes, CMV-specificity analyses were performed on the non-normalized data set. TCRdb took over this immuneACCESS table, retaining in-frame rearrangements with V and J assigned. Such tables are incomplete; in checked studies, under half of the missing clones stem from an unresolved V gene, and the remainder is unexplained. V, J and clone size derive from that table, while D and trimming were established from the DNA sequence. The table for this sample lists approximately 10,000 clones; around 79% of them were counted only once. Of the sample, approximately 50% falls within the top ten clones.

The clonotype originates from a female patient in her fifties or sixties who had an allogeneic stem cell transplant from a related donor, so the T cells may come from the graft donor. Some clones in this sample may be carry-over from other donors' samples. The sample consisted of peripheral blood mononuclear cells, taken 180 days after allogeneic stem cell transplant.

The bases are TGTGCCGCCAGCAGTGTATGGGGGTACCAAGAGACCCAGTACTTC. Its amino acids are CAASSVWGYQETQYF. In this chain, TRBV28 is recombined with TRBJ2-5, with a tentative D call of TRBD1 or TRBD2, each matching 5 bases. The cysteine opens and the phenylalanine closes a CDR3 of 15 amino acids. Left in the record is the CDR3 DNA by itself, 45 bases read in frame from the first base. The germline V gene encodes CDR1 MDHEN and CDR2 SYDVKM. Trimming takes 11 bases from V and 0 bases from J, and the germline ends sit 19 bases apart.